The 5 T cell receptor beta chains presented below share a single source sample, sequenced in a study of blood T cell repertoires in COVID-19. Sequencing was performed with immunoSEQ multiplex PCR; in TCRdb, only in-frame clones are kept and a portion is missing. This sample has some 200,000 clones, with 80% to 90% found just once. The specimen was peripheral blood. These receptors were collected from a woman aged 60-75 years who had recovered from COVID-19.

The CDR3, as DNA: TGCGCCAGCAGCCCCCCGGACAGGGGGCAAACTGAAGCTTTCTTT. This sequence encodes CASSPPDRGQTEAFF. V and J are TRBV5-1 and TRBJ1-1; TRBD1 matches at 11 bases. Trimming cost V 4 bases and J 5 bases; bases outside gene matches: 7. Germline V gene lookup returns CDR1 SGHRS and CDR2 YFSETQ. CDR3 length equals 15 residues.

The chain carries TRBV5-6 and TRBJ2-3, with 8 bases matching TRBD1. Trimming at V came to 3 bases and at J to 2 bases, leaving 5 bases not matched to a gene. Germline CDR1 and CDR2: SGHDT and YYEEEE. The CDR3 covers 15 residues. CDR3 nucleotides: TGTGCCAGCAGCTCCGACAGGGGAAACACAGATACGCAGTATTTT. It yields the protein CASSSDRGNTDTQYF.

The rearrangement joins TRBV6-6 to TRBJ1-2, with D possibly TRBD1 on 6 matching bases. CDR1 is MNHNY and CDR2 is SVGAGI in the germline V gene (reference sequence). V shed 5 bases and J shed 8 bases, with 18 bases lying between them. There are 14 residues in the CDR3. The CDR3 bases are TGTGCCAGCAGTAACCGACAGGTTAAGTTGGGCTACACCTTC. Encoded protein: CASSNRQVKLGYTF.

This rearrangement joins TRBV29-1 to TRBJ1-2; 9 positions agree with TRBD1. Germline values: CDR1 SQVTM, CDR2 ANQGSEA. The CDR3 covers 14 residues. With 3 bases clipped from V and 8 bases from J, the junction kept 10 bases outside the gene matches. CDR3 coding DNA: TGCAGCGTTGATTTTCTGGGACAGGGCAGAGGCTACACCTTC. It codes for CSVDFLGQGRGYTF.

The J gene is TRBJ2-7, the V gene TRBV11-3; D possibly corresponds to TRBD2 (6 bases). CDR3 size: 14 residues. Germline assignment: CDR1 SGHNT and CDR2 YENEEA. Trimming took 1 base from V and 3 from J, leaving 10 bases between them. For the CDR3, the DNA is TGTGCCAGCAGCTTAGGGCCGGGGGACTACGAGCAGTACTTC. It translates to CASSLGPGDYEQYF.